The 17 T cell receptor beta chains given below trace back to one sample, sequenced in a study of blood T cell repertoires in COVID-19. Profiled with immunoSEQ multiplex PCR; TCRdb holds only in-frame clones, not every one. This repertoire shows some 100,000 clones, more than 65% found once; its top ten account for about 4.3%. What was sequenced was peripheral blood. Receptors originate from a man in his sixties with acute or convalescent COVID-19.

The V call is TRBV1, the J call TRBJ2-1; TRBD2 is taken as the D call from the table, unchecked against the DNA. TRBV1 corresponds to a pseudogene. The CDR3 extends over 17 amino acids. CDR3 region: CTSSQEGLAGTYNEQFF. CDR3 nucleotide sequence: TGCACCAGCAGCCAAGAAGGGCTAGCGGGAACGTACAATGAGCAGTTCTTC.

The V and J genes are TRBV6-4 and TRBJ2-1; D is unresolved. Looked up from germline, CDR1 is MRHNA and CDR2 is SNTAGT. Between the trimmed V and J ends, which lost 0 bases and 4 bases, there was a span of 7 bases. This CDR3 region has 14 residues. The CDR3 loop is CASSDSFGYNEQFF. CDR3 nucleotide sequence: TGTGCCAGCAGTGACTCCTTCGGGTACAATGAGCAGTTCTTC.

J is TRBJ2-5 and V is TRBV5-5; D is undetermined. From germline, CDR1 is SGHKS and CDR2 YYEKEE (reference sequence). Trimming stripped 1 base from V and 5 bases from J, with 3 bases between. CDR3 length equals 11 residues. In DNA, the CDR3 is TGTGCCAGCAGCTTGTCGGAGACCCAGTACTTC. It encodes CASSLSETQYF.

The sample holds one count of this clone. The V and J genes are TRBV7-2 and TRBJ1-2; 10 nucleotides line up with TRBD1. CDR3 length: 14 residues. J was trimmed by 13 bases and V by 1 base; bases with no gene match: 9. In germline, CDR1 is SGHTA, CDR2 FQGNSA. The CDR3 sequence: CASSLGSGTGVSTF. For the CDR3, the DNA is TGTGCCAGCAGCTTAGGCTCCGGGACAGGGGTATCCACCTTC.

The V gene is TRBV15, the J gene TRBJ2-7; maybe TRBD1 (7 bases). The length of the CDR3 is 15 residues. Per germline, CDR1 LNHNV and CDR2 YYDKDF (reference sequence). The ends were cut back, 3 bases at V and 1 base at J, with 13 bases in the middle. CDR3 nucleotides: TGTGCCACCAGCAGGGAGGGGGCCGGTTCCTACGAGCAGTACTTC. Translation gives CATSREGAGSYEQYF. Full variable domain (missing parts from reference TRBV15 and TRBJ2-7): DAMVIQNPRYQVTQFGKPVTLSCSQTLNHNVMYWYQQKSSQAPKLLFHYYDKDFNNEADTPDNFQSRRPNTSFCFLDIRSPGLGDTAMYLCATSREGAGSYEQYFGPGTRLTVT.

This chain connects TRBV6-2 or TRBV6-3 to TRBJ2-6; 10 nucleotides agree with TRBD1. Unmatched junction bases numbered 10, after V lost 5 bases and J lost 0 bases. The CDR3 runs to 19 residues. The germline CDR1 and CDR2 sequences are MNHEY and SVGEGT. Here the CDR3 DNA reads TGTGCCAGCAGTCGGTTTAGGACAGGGGGATCCTCTGGGGCCAACGTCCTGACTTTC. It encodes CASSRFRTGGSSGANVLTF.

The chain joins TRBV28 to TRBJ1-1, with 7 positions matching TRBD1. Germline values: CDR1 MDHEN, CDR2 SYDVKM. The CDR3 spans 14 residues. Losses at the gene ends were 6 bases for V and 3 bases for J; bases not matched to a gene: 7. CDR3 bases: TGTGCCAGCAGCTTTATAGACAGGGACACTGAAGCTTTCTTT. This encodes CASSFIDRDTEAFF.

The DNA of the CDR3 is TGTGCCATCAGTGGCCTAGCGGGAGGGTTGGGCACCGGGGAGCTGTTTTTT. Protein product: CAISGLAGGLGTGELFF. The chain links TRBV10-3 to TRBJ2-2, with 12 positions matching TRBD2. This CDR3 is built from 17 residues. V was pared by 4 bases and J by 4 bases, with 7 bases of the junction left unmatched. From germline, CDR1 is ENHRY and CDR2 SYGVKD.

This clone has a handful of counts. The chain carries TRBV11-3 and TRBJ2-7, with a weak D call TRBD2 (5 bases). This CDR3 comprises 14 residues. Germline loops: CDR1 SGHNT, CDR2 YENEEA. V dropped 6 bases and J dropped 5 bases, with 17 bases sitting between them. The CDR3 DNA reads as TGTGCCAGCAGTACTCGGACGGTCGGGGACGAGCAGTACTTC. The encoded protein is CASSTRTVGDEQYF.

This clone turned up a few times. A read error may produce the germline difference seen at one junction end. This rearrangement joins TRBV5-1 to TRBJ2-2; no definite D call. The CDR3 is 13 residues long. Germline V lookup: CDR1 SGHRS, CDR2 YFSETQ. The chain's CDR3 is CASSSRYTEELFF. CDR3 DNA sequence: TGCGCCAGCAGCTCCAGATACACCGAGGAGCTGTTTTTT.

This chain links TRBV4-1 with TRBJ2-2; 9 bases map to TRBD1. The CDR3 runs 16 residues. The trim removed 4 bases at V and 3 bases at J, leaving 6 bases unmatched. Looked up from germline, CDR1 is MGHRA and CDR2 is YSYEKL. The CDR3 reads CASSPRGQGYTGELFF. The CDR3 DNA reads TGCGCCAGCAGCCCTAGGGGACAGGGATACACCGGGGAGCTGTTTTTT.

For the CDR3, the DNA is TGTGCCACCAGTGATAAAAACAGGATTTTGGGCTACACCTTC. Protein product: CATSDKNRILGYTF. The rearrangement joins TRBV24-1 to TRBJ1-2, with D possibly TRBD1 on 5 matching bases. With 3 bases removed from V and 8 bases from J, the gap between germline ends came to 15 bases. Germline lookup yields CDR1 KGHDR and CDR2 SFDVKD. This CDR3 is 14 amino acids long.

This rearrangement joins TRBV7-4 to TRBJ1-5, with 11 bases that match TRBD1. This CDR3 comprises 17 residues. Per the germline V gene, CDR1 is SGHVT and CDR2 is SQSDAQ. J gave up 4 bases and V 5 bases, and 10 bases lay outside the gene matches. The CDR3 nucleotides are TGTGCCAGCAGCCTTAAGCTCCGGGACAGGGGGAATCAGCCCCAGCATTTT. It specifies CASSLKLRDRGNQPQHF.

In DNA, the CDR3 is TGTGCCAGCAGCTTAGATACCCAAGAAGGGGCACCCTCCTACAATGAGCAGTTCTTC. Translation gives CASSLDTQEGAPSYNEQFF. V is TRBV11-2 and J is TRBJ2-1, with D possibly TRBD1 on 5 matching bases. Trimming removed 0 bases at V and 0 bases at J, with 18 bases between. Germline V gene lookup returns CDR1 SGHAT and CDR2 FQNNGV. The CDR3 spans 19 residues.

The chain couples TRBV5-1 to TRBJ1-3, with D maybe TRBD1 (5 bases). Germline CDR1 and CDR2: SGHRS and YFSETQ. V lost 4 bases and J 0 bases, leaving 14 bases between the germline ends. The CDR3 runs 16 residues. This CDR3 reads CASSLDGHISGNTIYF. For the CDR3, the DNA is TGCGCCAGCAGCCTTGACGGACATATCTCTGGAAACACCATATATTTT.

The chain joins TRBV29-1 to TRBJ1-1, with a weak D call TRBD1 (6 bases). Germline V gene data show CDR1 as SQVTM and CDR2 as ANQGSEA. This CDR3 has 11 amino acids. Deletions cut 7 bases from V and 8 bases from J, with 14 bases between. The DNA for the CDR3 is TGCAGCGCCCTAGGGGGGGCCGAAGCTTTCTTT. Its protein product is CSALGGAEAFF. Full variable domain (remainder filled in from reference TRBV29-1 and TRBJ1-1): SAVISQKPSRDICQRGTSLTIQCQVDSQVTMMFWYRQQPGQSLTLIATANQGSEATYESGFVIDKFPISRPNLTFSTLTVSNMSPEDSSIYLCSALGGAEAFFGQGTRLTVV.

The gene calls are TRBV28 and TRBJ1-1; maybe TRBD1 (5 bases). Germline CDR1 MDHEN, CDR2 SYDVKM. CDR3 size: 20 residues. Trimming pared 5 bases from V and 6 bases from J, leaving 34 bases between. The DNA for the CDR3 is TGTGCCAGCAGTCCAGAAAGAAGCGTCGTGGTTTTTCCAGGGCAACCTGAAGCTTTCTTT. Translation gives CASSPERSVVVFPGQPEAFF.